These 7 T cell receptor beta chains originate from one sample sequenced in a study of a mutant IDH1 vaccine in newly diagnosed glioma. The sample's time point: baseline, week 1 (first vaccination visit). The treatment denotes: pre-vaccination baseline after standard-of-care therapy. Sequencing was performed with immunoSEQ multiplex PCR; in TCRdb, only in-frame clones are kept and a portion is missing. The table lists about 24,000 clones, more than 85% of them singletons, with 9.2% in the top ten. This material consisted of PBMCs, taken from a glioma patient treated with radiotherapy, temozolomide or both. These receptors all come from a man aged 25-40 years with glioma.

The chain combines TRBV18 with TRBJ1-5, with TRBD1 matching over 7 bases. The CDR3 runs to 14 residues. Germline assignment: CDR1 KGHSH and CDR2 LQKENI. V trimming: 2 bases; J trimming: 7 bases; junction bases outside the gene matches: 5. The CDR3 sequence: CASSPGQERQPQHF. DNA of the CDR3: TGTGCCAGCTCACCAGGACAGGAGCGGCAGCCCCAGCATTTT.

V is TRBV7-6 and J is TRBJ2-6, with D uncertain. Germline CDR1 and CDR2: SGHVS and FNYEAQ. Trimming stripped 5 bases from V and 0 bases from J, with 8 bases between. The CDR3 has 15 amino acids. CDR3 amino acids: CASSPVPSGANVLTF. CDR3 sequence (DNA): TGTGCCAGCAGCCCGGTTCCCTCTGGGGCCAACGTCCTGACTTTC.

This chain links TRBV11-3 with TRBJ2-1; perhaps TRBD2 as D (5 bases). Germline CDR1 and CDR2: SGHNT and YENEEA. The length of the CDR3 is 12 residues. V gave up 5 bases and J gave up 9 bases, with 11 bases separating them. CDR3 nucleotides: TGTGCCAGCAGCCCCCGGAGCGGTGAGCAGTTCTTC. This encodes CASSPRSGEQFF.

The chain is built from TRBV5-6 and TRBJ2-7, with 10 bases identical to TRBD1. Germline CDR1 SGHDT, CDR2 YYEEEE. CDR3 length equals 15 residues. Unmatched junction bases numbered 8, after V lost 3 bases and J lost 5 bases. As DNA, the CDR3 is TGTGCCAGCAGCTGGGTGGGGACAGGGGTTGACGAGCAGTACTTC. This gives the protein CASSWVGTGVDEQYF. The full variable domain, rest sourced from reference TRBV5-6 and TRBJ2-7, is DAGVTQSPTHLIKTRGQQVTLRCSPKSGHDTVSWYQQALGQGPQFIFQYYEEEERQRGNFPDRFSGHQFPNYSSELNVNALLLGDSALYLCASSWVGTGVDEQYFGPGTRLTVT.

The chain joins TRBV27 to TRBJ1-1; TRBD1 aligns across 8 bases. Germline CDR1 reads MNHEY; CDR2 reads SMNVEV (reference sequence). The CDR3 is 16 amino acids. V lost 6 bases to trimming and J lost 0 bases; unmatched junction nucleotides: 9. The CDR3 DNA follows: TGTGCCAGCAGCCTTACAGGGGGGACCATGAACACTGAAGCTTTCTTT. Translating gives CASSLTGGTMNTEAFF.

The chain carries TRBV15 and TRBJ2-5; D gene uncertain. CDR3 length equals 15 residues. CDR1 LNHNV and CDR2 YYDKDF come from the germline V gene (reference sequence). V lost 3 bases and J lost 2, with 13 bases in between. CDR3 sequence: CATSRAPDRQETQYF. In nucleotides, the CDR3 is TGTGCCACCAGCAGGGCCCCAGACCGTCAAGAGACCCAGTACTTC.

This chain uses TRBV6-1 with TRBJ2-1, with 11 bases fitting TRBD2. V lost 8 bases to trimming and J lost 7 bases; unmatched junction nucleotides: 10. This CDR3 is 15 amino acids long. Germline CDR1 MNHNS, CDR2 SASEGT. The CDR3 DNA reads TGTGCCAGCCCCTCCCCTAGCGGGAGGATGAATGAGCAGTTCTTC. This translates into CASPSPSGRMNEQFF.